The 2 T cell receptor beta chains listed next were all sequenced from one sample in a study of blood T cell repertoires in COVID-19. Repertoires were generated with immunoSEQ multiplex PCR, while TCRdb's copy carries only in-frame clones and drops some. The data contain just over 300,000 clones, roughly 87% of them singletons. Input material: peripheral blood. Source of these receptors: a man aged 18 to 29 with active or convalescent COVID-19.

The chain recombines TRBV27 with TRBJ2-1; 8 bases are shared with TRBD1. The CDR3 sequence is 14 residues long. Trimming cost V 8 bases and J 0 bases; bases outside gene matches: 3. Germline V gene data show CDR1 as MNHEY and CDR2 as SMNVEV (reference sequence). As DNA, the CDR3 is TGTGCCAGCCAGACAGGGGTCTCCTACAATGAGCAGTTCTTC. It translates to CASQTGVSYNEQFF.

The V and J genes are TRBV9 and TRBJ2-7, with 10 bases identical to TRBD1. The CDR3 sequence is 15 residues long. V shed 2 bases and J 1 base; nucleotides not matched to a gene: 3. Germline-derived CDR1 and CDR2 are SGDLS and YYNGEE. For the CDR3, the DNA is TGTGCCAGCAGCGTTGGGACAGGGGCGTCCTACGAGCAGTACTTC. Protein sequence: CASSVGTGASYEQYF. Full variable domain (rest looked up from reference TRBV9 and TRBJ2-7): DSGVTQTPKHLITATGQRVTLRCSPRSGDLSVYWYQQSLDQGLQFLIQYYNGEERAKGNILERFSAQQFPDLHSELNLSSLELGDSALYFCASSVGTGASYEQYFGPGTRLTVT.